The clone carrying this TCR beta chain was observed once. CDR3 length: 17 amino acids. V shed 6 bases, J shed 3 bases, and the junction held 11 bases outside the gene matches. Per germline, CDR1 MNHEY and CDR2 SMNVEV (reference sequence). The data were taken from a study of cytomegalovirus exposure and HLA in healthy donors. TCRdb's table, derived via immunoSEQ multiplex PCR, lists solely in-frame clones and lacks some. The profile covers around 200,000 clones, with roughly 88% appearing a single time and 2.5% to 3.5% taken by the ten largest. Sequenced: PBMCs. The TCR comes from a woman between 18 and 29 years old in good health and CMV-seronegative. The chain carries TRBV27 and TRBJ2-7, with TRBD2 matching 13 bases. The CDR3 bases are TGTGCCAGCAGGGGGACTAGCGGGAACCCACCTCGCTACGAGCAGTACTTC. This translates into CASRGTSGNPPRYEQYF.